Following are 27 T cell receptor beta chains from one sample sequenced in a study of regulatory dendritic cells for organ transplantation. Here immunoSEQ multiplex PCR was the method, and the copy in TCRdb shows in-frame clones only, minus some. The sample includes 29,000 or so clones, about 79% of them seen just once. The specimen sequenced was memory CD4+ T cells from blood. The sample's subset: CD45RO+ memory T cells. Receptors were obtained from a human donor in good health.

The V gene is TRBV7-2, the J gene TRBJ1-2; the D gene is possibly TRBD1 (6 bases). Per the germline V gene, CDR1 is SGHTA and CDR2 is FQGNSA. V was trimmed by 3 bases and J by 4 bases, leaving 9 bases between them. This CDR3 comprises 13 residues. The CDR3 is CASSLDSTYGYTF. The CDR3 DNA is TGTGCCAGCAGCTTGGACAGCACCTATGGCTACACCTTC. Supplemented by reference TRBV7-2 and TRBJ1-2, the full variable domain reads GAGVSQSPSNKVTEKGKDVELRCDPISGHTALYWYRQSLGQGLEFLIYFQGNSAPDKSGLPSDRFSAERTGGSVSTLTIQRTQQEDSAVYLCASSLDSTYGYTFGSGTRLTVV.

In regard to this clone: The junction departs from germline at one end; a sequencing error may be responsible. The rearrangement links TRBV9 to TRBJ2-1, with D perhaps matching TRBD1 (7 bases). The germline gives CDR1 SGDLS, CDR2 YYNGEE. The CDR3 spans 17 residues. The CDR3 DNA reads as TGTGCCACCAGCAACTCCCAGGGGGGAGACCTTTGCAATGAGCAGTTCTTC. Protein product: CATSNSQGGDLCNEQFF.

This chain links TRBV25-1 with TRBJ1-2; possibly TRBD1 for D (5 bases). The CDR3 is 14 residues long. V lost 4 bases and J lost 3, with 12 bases in between. The germline V gene has CDR1 MGHDK and CDR2 SYGVNS. The CDR3 bases are TGTGCCAGCAGTGCCTCACGACAGTACTATGGCTACACCTTC. It is translated as CASSASRQYYGYTF.

The chain employs TRBV6-5 and TRBJ2-7; TRBD2 matches at 7 bases. Germline assignment: CDR1 MNHEY and CDR2 SVGAGI. CDR3 length: 15 amino acids. V gave up 3 bases and J gave up 2 bases; unmatched junction bases: 7. The CDR3 loop reads CASSYSSGETYEQYF. For the CDR3, the DNA is TGTGCCAGCAGTTATTCTAGCGGCGAGACCTACGAGCAGTACTTC.

CDR3 nucleotides: TGTGCCTGGTCCTTAGGAAACACCATATATTTT. It is translated as CAWSLGNTIYF. The chain is built from TRBV30 and TRBJ1-3; D unclear. CDR1 GTSNPN and CDR2 SVGIG come from the germline V gene (reference sequence). The germline V and J ends were trimmed by 5 bases and 4 bases, with 6 bases remaining between them. The CDR3 spans 11 residues.

A remark on this clone: A junction end diverges from the germline sequence, so it may reflect a read error. The chain carries TRBV7-6 and TRBJ2-6; no clear D gene. This CDR3 region has 9 residues. The germline V gene encodes CDR1 SGHVS and CDR2 FNYEAQ. CDR3 amino acids: CASGFPSAF. The DNA for the CDR3 is TGTGCCTCCGGCTTCCCCTCGGCTTTC.

The gene calls are TRBV28 and TRBJ2-7, with TRBD1 as a possible D gene (6 bases). The ends were cut back, 6 bases at V and 0 bases at J, with 15 bases in the middle. From germline, CDR1 is MDHEN and CDR2 SYDVKM. This CDR3 contains 15 residues. The CDR3 reads CASSPTGTISYEQYF. In DNA form, the CDR3 reads TGTGCCAGCAGCCCAACCGGGACAATCTCCTACGAGCAGTACTTC.

The chain joins TRBV7-9 to TRBJ2-3, with D unresolved. Deletions cut 5 bases from V and 3 bases from J, with 3 bases between. The CDR3 spans 11 residues. Germline-derived CDR1 and CDR2 are SEHNR and FQNEAQ (reference sequence). This CDR3 is CASSRTDTQYF. The DNA for the CDR3 is TGTGCCAGCAGCCGGACAGATACGCAGTATTTT.

This rearrangement joins TRBV5-1 to TRBJ2-3, with 7 bases aligning to TRBD1. The germline gives CDR1 SGHRS, CDR2 YFSETQ. CDR3 length: 16 residues. The V segment lost 0 bases and the J segment 2 bases; nucleotides outside the gene matches: 6. The CDR3, as DNA: TGCGCCAGCAGCTTGGAACCAGGGGGAGCCACAGATACGCAGTATTTT. This translates into CASSLEPGGATDTQYF.

This clone was seen just once. The rearrangement uses TRBV7-2 and TRBJ2-1; 8 positions agree with TRBD2. With 5 bases clipped from V and 6 bases from J, the junction kept 9 bases outside the gene matches. This CDR3 comprises 15 residues. Germline V gene lookup returns CDR1 SGHTA and CDR2 FQGNSA. The CDR3 sequence is CASSVPGLGFNEQFF. The CDR3 DNA reads as TGTGCCAGCAGCGTACCGGGACTAGGCTTCAATGAGCAGTTCTTC.

CDR3 sequence: CAISPNADTQYF. CDR3 bases: TGTGCCATCAGCCCGAACGCAGATACGCAGTATTTT. The chain recombines TRBV10-3 with TRBJ2-3; unclear D gene. The CDR3 has 12 amino acids. Trimming pared 6 bases from V and 4 bases from J, leaving 8 bases between. The germline gives CDR1 ENHRY, CDR2 SYGVKD.

This chain joins TRBV19 and TRBJ1-3; D gene unclear. From germline, CDR1 is LNHDA and CDR2 SQIVND (reference sequence). The CDR3 sequence is 12 residues long. Trimming stripped 7 bases from V and 3 bases from J, with 7 bases between. CDR3 sequence: CASKSGGNTIYF. The CDR3 bases are TGTGCCAGTAAGAGTGGTGGAAACACCATATATTTT. The variable domain in full, completed from reference TRBV19 and TRBJ1-3, reads DGGITQSPKYLFRKEGQNVTLSCEQNLNHDAMYWYRQDPGQGLRLIYYSQIVNDFQKGDIAEGYSVSREKKESFPLTVTSAQKNPTAFYLCASKSGGNTIYFGEGSWLTVV.

The chain is built from TRBV6-6 and TRBJ2-1, with D uncertain. This CDR3 is 12 amino acids long. CDR1 is MNHNY and CDR2 is SVGAGI in the germline V gene (reference sequence). V lost 0 bases and J 8 bases, leaving 5 bases between the germline ends. CDR3 coding DNA: TGTGCCAGCAGTTACTCAATGGATGAGCAGTTCTTC. Protein: CASSYSMDEQFF.

This chain links TRBV5-5 with TRBJ2-3, with D perhaps TRBD1 (6 bases). Germline values: CDR1 SGHKS, CDR2 YYEKEE (reference sequence). The CDR3 length is 14 residues. The ends were cut back, 1 base at V and 5 bases at J, with 11 bases in the middle. CDR3 loop: CASSLRPRGDTQYF. CDR3 coding DNA: TGTGCCAGCAGCTTGCGGCCCAGGGGAGATACGCAGTATTTT.

This chain links TRBV18 with TRBJ2-1; possibly TRBD1 for D (5 bases). Germline V CDR1 and CDR2: KGHSH, LQKENI. V was clipped by 2 bases and J by 8 bases, with 10 bases between them. The CDR3 has 13 residues. The CDR3 bases are TGTGCCAGCTCACCAACAGGTATCTATGAGCAGTTCTTC. Its protein product is CASSPTGIYEQFF.

A single count supports this clone. This chain joins TRBV19 and TRBJ2-2, with 10 bases identical to TRBD2. Germline V gene lookup returns CDR1 LNHDA and CDR2 SQIVND (reference sequence). After removal of 3 bases from V and 7 bases from J, the junction contained 5 bases not matched to a gene. There are 15 residues in the CDR3. This chain's CDR3 is CASSMSSGGGGELFF. The CDR3 DNA reads as TGTGCCAGTAGTATGTCTAGCGGGGGAGGCGGGGAGCTGTTTTTT.

The chain links TRBV19 to TRBJ2-3; 11 bases fit TRBD2. The CDR3 runs to 18 residues. The V gene end was trimmed by 5 bases and the J gene end by 2 bases; junction bases not matched to a gene: 12. The germline CDR1 and CDR2 sequences are LNHDA and SQIVND (reference sequence). The CDR3 DNA reads as TGTGCCAGTAGTGGAGGGACTAGCGGAGCACCTTCCACAGATACGCAGTATTTT. Its protein is CASSGGTSGAPSTDTQYF.

This chain joins TRBV7-6 and TRBJ2-3; D unresolved. V was clipped by 4 bases and J by 0 bases, with 5 bases between them. Germline CDR1 is SGHVS and CDR2 is FNYEAQ. This CDR3 comprises 13 residues. The CDR3 reads CASSSTSTDTQYF. DNA for the CDR3: TGTGCCAGCAGCTCCACTAGCACAGATACGCAGTATTTT.

J is TRBJ1-1 and V is TRBV7-2, with D possibly TRBD1 on 6 matching bases. V lost 1 base, J lost 2 bases, and 11 bases lay in between. The CDR3 is made up of 15 amino acids. Germline V gene data show CDR1 as SGHTA and CDR2 as FQGNSA. CDR3 coding DNA: TGTGCCAGCAGCTTAGACAGGGCACTTAACACTGAAGCTTTCTTT. Amino acid sequence: CASSLDRALNTEAFF.

The J gene is TRBJ2-3, the V gene TRBV5-1; D might be TRBD2 (6 bases). The CDR3 runs 14 residues. V was shortened by 4 bases and J by 2 bases, with 11 bases between the two germline ends. Germline V gene data show CDR1 as SGHRS and CDR2 as YFSETQ. This chain's CDR3 is CASSPGEVTDTQYF. The CDR3 nucleotides are TGCGCCAGCAGCCCCGGGGAGGTCACAGATACGCAGTATTTT.

The rearrangement uses TRBV11-2 and TRBJ2-7; D is unresolved. The V end was cut by 6 bases, the J end by 0 bases, with 12 bases between. The germline gives CDR1 SGHAT, CDR2 FQNNGV. The CDR3 is made up of 14 amino acids. The CDR3 DNA reads as TGTGCCAGCAGTTTGGGTTTCAGCTCCTACGAGCAGTACTTC. It specifies CASSLGFSSYEQYF.

The chain is built from TRBV29-1 and TRBJ1-2, with unresolved D. The CDR3 loop spans 12 amino acids. Germline CDR1 reads SQVTM; CDR2 reads ANQGSEA. Between the trimmed V and J ends, which lost 5 bases and 0 bases, there was a span of 7 bases. CDR3: CSVLEANYGYTF. Written as DNA, the CDR3 is TGCAGCGTTCTTGAAGCTAACTATGGCTACACCTTC.

This chain connects TRBV5-4 to TRBJ1-4; TRBD1 matches at 9 bases. J lost 8 bases, V lost 1 base, and 6 bases had no gene match. CDR1 and CDR2 from the germline V gene are SGHNT and YYREEE (reference sequence). This CDR3 contains 15 residues. The CDR3 DNA is TGTGCCAGCAGCTTGAACAGGGGGCTTGGCGAAAAACTGTTTTTT. Protein product: CASSLNRGLGEKLFF.

The chain employs TRBV10-1 and TRBJ2-1, with 10 bases lining up with TRBD2. The germline gives CDR1 WNHNN, CDR2 SYGVQD (reference sequence). CDR3 size: 13 residues. Germline trimming cut 8 bases from V and 8 bases from J; bases unmatched to any gene: 6. DNA for the CDR3: TGCGCCAGCGGGTCTAGCGGGAGCCATGAGCAGTTCTTC. Its translation: CASGSSGSHEQFF.

This clone was picked up one time. The gene calls are TRBV6-1 and TRBJ2-3; 9 bases match TRBD2. With V trimmed by 1 base and J by 1 base, 0 bases remained unmatched. Looked up from germline, CDR1 is MNHNS and CDR2 is SASEGT. This CDR3 has 15 residues. CDR3 protein: CASSEERGGTDTQYF. CDR3 bases: TGTGCCAGCAGTGAAGAGCGGGGGGGCACAGATACGCAGTATTTT.

The rearrangement uses TRBV18 and TRBJ2-1, with unresolved D. Germline CDR1 is KGHSH and CDR2 is LQKENI. CDR3 length: 14 amino acids. V was shortened by 3 bases and J by 1 base, with 7 bases between the two germline ends. This CDR3 reads CASSPLPSYNEQFF. Here the CDR3 DNA reads TGTGCCAGCTCACCCCTACCATCCTACAATGAGCAGTTCTTC.

This chain links TRBV2 with TRBJ1-5; D gene ambiguous. The CDR3 consists of 16 residues. Looked up from germline, CDR1 is SNHLY and CDR2 is FYNNEI. V lost 3 bases to trimming and J lost 0 bases, with 12 bases between them. The CDR3 coding sequence is TGTGCCAGCAGTGACTTGCAGCCATATAGCAATCAGCCCCAGCATTTT. It encodes CASSDLQPYSNQPQHF.